This TCR beta chain stems from a study of liver allograft versus peripheral blood T cells. Study as a whole: Hepatic allograft T cell receptor repertoires were evaluated relative to those present in recipients' peripheral blood.

Study conclusions and caveats: Inside liver allografts, T cell receptor repertoires reportedly diverged from the repertoires found in peripheral blood.

This clonotype has just a few counts. Its antigen is not identified. The CDR3 runs to 11 residues. V was shortened by 5 bases and J by 7 bases, with 6 bases between the two germline ends. TCRdb ran MiXCR on the reads and lists one entry per CDR3 protein. The sample yields 3,000 to 4,000 distinct CDR3 sequences, about 15% seen once. The receptor's source is a human patient who had a liver transplant. Some of these T cells may belong to the graft donor. The gene calls are TRBV12-3 or TRBV12-4 and TRBJ2-1; a weak D match, TRBD1 (5 bases). CDR3 in DNA: TGTGCCAGCAGTAGGGGTAATGAGCAGTTCTTC. This translates into CASSRGNEQFF.